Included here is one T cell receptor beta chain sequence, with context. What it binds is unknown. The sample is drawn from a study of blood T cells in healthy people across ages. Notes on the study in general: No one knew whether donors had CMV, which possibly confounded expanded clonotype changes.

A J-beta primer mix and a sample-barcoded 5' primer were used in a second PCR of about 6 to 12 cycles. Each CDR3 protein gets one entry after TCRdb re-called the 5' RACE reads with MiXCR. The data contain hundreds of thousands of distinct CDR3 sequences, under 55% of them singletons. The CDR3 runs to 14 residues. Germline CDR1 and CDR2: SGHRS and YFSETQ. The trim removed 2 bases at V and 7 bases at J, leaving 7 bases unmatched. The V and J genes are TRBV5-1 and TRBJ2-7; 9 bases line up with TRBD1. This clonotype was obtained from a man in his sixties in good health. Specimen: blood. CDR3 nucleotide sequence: TGCGCCAGCAGCTTCGGGACAGGGCTACAAGAGCAGTACTTC. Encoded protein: CASSFGTGLQEQYF.